A single sample gave rise to the 14 T cell receptor beta chains below, sequenced in a study of graft-versus-host responses after intestinal transplantation. TCRdb keeps only in-frame clones here, not all; method: immunoSEQ multiplex PCR. Of 14,000 or so clones in the sample, approximately 30% were seen once. The sample here was alloreactive CD4+ T cells from a mixed lymphocyte reaction culture, taken before intestinal transplant. Sample subset: CFSE-low proliferating T cells sorted from roughly 6-day pre-transplant mixed lymphocyte reaction (GvH or HvG direction). The receptors come from a human patient who received an intestinal transplant.

CDR3 in amino acids: CASSQVSTEQYF. CDR3 DNA: TGTGCCAGCAGCCAAGTTTCAACCGAGCAGTACTTC. The V and J genes are TRBV14 and TRBJ2-5; unclear D gene. The J call may be in error: the DNA end matches TRBJ2-7 better. This CDR3 region has 12 residues. In germline, CDR1 is SGHDN, CDR2 FVKESK.

The gene calls are TRBV4-2 and TRBJ2-1; D may be TRBD2 (6 bases). Germline CDR1 is LGHNA and CDR2 is YNFKEQ. The ends were cut back, 4 bases at V and 7 bases at J, with 17 bases in the middle. CDR3 length: 15 amino acids. The CDR3: CASSPEVLASNEQFF. The CDR3 DNA follows: TGTGCCAGCAGCCCAGAGGTCCTAGCGAGTAATGAGCAGTTCTTC.

This clone was counted between two and nine times. V is TRBV5-5 and J is TRBJ2-2; D unclear. Germline V gene lookup returns CDR1 SGHKS and CDR2 YYEKEE (reference sequence). V lost 3 bases and J lost 3, with 3 bases in between. This CDR3 comprises 12 residues. In nucleotides, the CDR3 is TGTGCCAGCAGCTGGGACACCGGGGAGCTGTTTTTT. Its translation: CASSWDTGELFF.

V is TRBV18 and J is TRBJ2-3, with 10 bases matching TRBD2. V lost 3 bases to trimming and J lost 4 bases; unmatched junction nucleotides: 4. The CDR3 has 15 residues. Germline V lookup: CDR1 KGHSH, CDR2 LQKENI. The CDR3 coding sequence is TGTGCCAGCTCACCCCCGGGACTAGCGTCAGATACGCAGTATTTT. As protein: CASSPPGLASDTQYF.

This clone was observed a few times. The gene calls are TRBV27 and TRBJ2-6; a weak D match, TRBD2 (6 bases). Per germline, CDR1 MNHEY and CDR2 SMNVEV (reference sequence). Trimming took 7 bases from V and 2 from J, leaving 21 bases between them. This CDR3 is 18 amino acids long. The CDR3 here is CASTTLGGRGPGANVLTF. The CDR3 DNA reads TGTGCCAGCACCACCTTGGGGGGAAGGGGCCCTGGGGCCAACGTCCTGACTTTC. The full variable domain, its missing parts supplied by reference TRBV27 and TRBJ2-6, is EAQVTQNPRYLITVTGKKLTVTCSQNMNHEYMSWYRQDPGLGLRQIYYSMNVEVTDKGDVPEGYKVSRKEKRNFPLILESPSPNQTSLYFCASTTLGGRGPGANVLTFGAGSRLTVL.

This clone has a handful of counts. The chain combines TRBV4-2 with TRBJ2-7, with 9 bases that match TRBD2. The junction had 7 bases not matched to a gene; V was cut back by 0 bases and J by 7 bases. The CDR3 sequence is 15 residues long. Per germline, CDR1 LGHNA and CDR2 YNFKEQ. The CDR3 sequence: CASSQETRGRGEQYF. CDR3 nucleotide sequence: TGTGCCAGCAGCCAAGAGACGCGCGGGAGGGGGGAGCAGTACTTC.

The chain has TRBV7-9 and TRBJ2-1; D possibly matches TRBD1 or TRBD2 (6 bases each). V gave up 1 base and J gave up 7 bases, with 14 bases separating them. The germline V gene encodes CDR1 SEHNR and CDR2 FQNEAQ (reference sequence). The CDR3 spans 15 residues. Here the CDR3 DNA reads TGTGCCAGCAGCTTAGATGGGGGGCCCGCTAATGAGCAGTTCTTC. It encodes CASSLDGGPANEQFF.

The chain uses TRBV28 and TRBJ1-2; unclear D gene. Germline V gene lookup returns CDR1 MDHEN and CDR2 SYDVKM. V shed 3 bases and J shed 0 bases, with 5 bases lying between them. The CDR3 loop spans 13 amino acids. CDR3 DNA: TGTGCCAGCAGTTTGAAATCTAACTATGGCTACACCTTC. As protein: CASSLKSNYGYTF.

This chain connects TRBV18 to TRBJ2-7, with 9 bases fitting TRBD2. V lost 7 bases, J lost 1 base, and 17 bases stayed unmatched. CDR1 is KGHSH and CDR2 is LQKENI in the germline V gene. This CDR3 comprises 18 residues. The CDR3 bases are TGTGCCAGCTTCCCCCAGGCGGTAGCGGGAGTAGGGTCCTACGAGCAGTACTTC. It codes for CASFPQAVAGVGSYEQYF. The variable domain in full, with the rest retrieved from reference TRBV18 and TRBJ2-7, is NAGVMQNPRHLVRRRGQEARLRCSPMKGHSHVYWYRQLPEEGLKFMVYLQKENIIDESGMPKERFSAEFPKEGPSILRIQQVVRGDSAAYFCASFPQAVAGVGSYEQYFGPGTRLTVT.

This chain links TRBV28 with TRBJ1-5, with D unresolved. Germline V gene sequence: CDR1 MDHEN, CDR2 SYDVKM. V dropped 6 bases and J dropped 3 bases, with 18 bases sitting between them. The CDR3 is 16 residues long. The CDR3 protein is CASRRIGSGVNQPQHF. CDR3 bases: TGTGCCAGCAGGCGTATCGGATCGGGTGTCAATCAGCCCCAGCATTTT.

V gene TRBV11-3 combines with J gene TRBJ2-1; 9 bases are shared with TRBD2. The CDR3 covers 15 residues. From germline, CDR1 is SGHNT and CDR2 YENEEA. V was pared by 1 base and J by 9 bases, with 7 bases of the junction left unmatched. The CDR3 region is CASSLGLAGVSEQFF. The CDR3 DNA reads TGTGCCAGCAGCTTAGGATTAGCGGGAGTGAGTGAGCAGTTCTTC. Full variable domain (remainder filled in from reference TRBV11-3 and TRBJ2-1): EAGVVQSPRYKIIEKKQPVAFWCNPISGHNTLYWYLQNLGQGPELLIRYENEEAVDDSQLPKDRFSAERLKGVDSTLKIQPAELGDSAVYLCASSLGLAGVSEQFFGPGTRLTVL.

The chain links TRBV6-5 to TRBJ1-5, with D hard to call. Germline CDR1 reads MNHEY; CDR2 reads SVGAGI. The ends were cut back, 0 bases at V and 5 bases at J, with 5 bases in the middle. The CDR3 spans 13 residues. As DNA, the CDR3 is TGTGCCAGCAGTTACTCCCTAGATCAGCCCCAGCATTTT. Amino acid sequence: CASSYSLDQPQHF.

The chain combines TRBV27 with TRBJ2-1, with 8 positions matching TRBD1. With V trimmed by 6 bases and J by 6 bases, 10 bases remained unmatched. Germline V CDR1 and CDR2: MNHEY, SMNVEV (reference sequence). CDR3 length equals 15 residues. The CDR3 sequence is CASRKSGQGGNEQFF. CDR3 bases: TGTGCCAGCAGGAAGTCCGGACAGGGTGGCAATGAGCAGTTCTTC.

This chain links TRBV7-2 with TRBJ2-7; D not resolved. Germline V gives CDR1 SGHTA, CDR2 FQGNSA. The CDR3 loop spans 13 amino acids. The germline V and J ends were trimmed by 5 bases and 3 bases, with 11 bases remaining between them. CDR3 nucleotides: TGTGCCAGCAGCCCCGGCGGCCTCTACGAGCAGTACTTC. This gives the protein CASSPGGLYEQYF.